This T cell receptor (beta chain) was obtained from a study of shared clonotypes between healthy human individuals. For this clone: Its antigen is currently unknown.

CD45RO-negative, CCR7-positively selected cells formed the naive CD8 fraction, excluding terminally differentiated effector memory CD45RA+ cells. The donors, healthy adults who were HIV-negative, had experienced no recent acute infections or vaccinations. Findings and caveats of the study: A small donor pool kept down the genetic and exposure-history diversity that was represented.

Sequencing used immunoSEQ multiplex PCR; TCRdb keeps in-frame clones, though not all of them. This sample has about 1,900,000 clones, with about 95% found just once. This clonotype was obtained from a man aged 18 to 29 in good health. The specimen was naive CD8+ T cells sorted from blood.

The CDR3 coding sequence is TGTGCCAGCAGCTTAACCTTAGGACAGGGGGTACGGAATCAGCCCCAGCATTTT. This translates into CASSLTLGQGVRNQPQHF. V gene TRBV7-3 combines with J gene TRBJ1-5, with 10 positions matching TRBD1. Trimming took 0 bases from V and 4 from J; bases not matched to a gene: 9. The CDR3 spans 18 residues. Germline loops: CDR1 SGHTA, CDR2 FQGTGA.